This T cell receptor beta chain was observed in a study of T cell changes during pregnancy in multiple sclerosis. TCRdb keeps only in-frame clones here, not all; method: immunoSEQ multiplex PCR. The profile shows about 44,000 clones, approximately 92% of them singletons. The CDR3 totals 16 residues. The V gene lost 4 bases and the J gene lost 0 bases, with 15 bases spanning the gap. Germline CDR1 and CDR2: SEHNR and FQNEAQ (reference sequence). The receptor's source is a female donor with multiple sclerosis, enrolled in a pregnancy study. The sample here was CD4+ T cells from peripheral blood mononuclear cells, taken in the first trimester of pregnancy. The J gene is TRBJ1-1, the V gene TRBV7-9, with a possible D match to TRBD1 (6 bases). CDR3 DNA sequence: TGTGCCAGCAGCTCCCCGGGGGGCACACTGAACACTGAAGCTTTCTTT. This codes for CASSSPGGTLNTEAFF.